This T cell receptor beta chain was retrieved from a study of T cell responses to AZD1222 COVID-19 vaccine. Between the trimmed V and J ends, which lost 3 bases and 0 bases, there was a span of 12 bases. The CDR3 totals 16 residues. The germline V gene encodes CDR1 LGHNA and CDR2 YSLEER. Repertoires were generated with immunoSEQ multiplex PCR, while TCRdb's copy carries only in-frame clones and drops some. The sample includes 130,000 to 150,000 clones, about 89% of them seen just once. The study's findings and limits: As reported, nearly half of all spike-specific TCRs target variant regions that are unmutated. Spike-specific TCR breadth and depth both grew after two AZD1222 doses. At 160-218 and 743-854, vaccine-associated CD4 TCRs were dominant, and they spanned spike. In a largely white British group with more females than males, clonal diversity was possibly underestimated.

About this clone: What it binds is unknown.

The sample here was peripheral blood, taken on day 0 of AZD1222 vaccination. The rearrangement links TRBV4-3 to TRBJ2-1; TRBD2 is a possible D gene (6 bases). The receptor was derived from an adult in good health. The CDR3 sequence is CASSHGDSRSYNEQFF. CDR3 in DNA: TGCGCCAGCAGCCACGGGGACTCCCGCTCCTACAATGAGCAGTTCTTC.